The clone carrying this T cell receptor (beta chain) was picked up many times. Its antigen is unidentified. The data derive from a study of identical twins. The CDR3 has 15 amino acids. V was shortened by 3 bases and J by 7 bases, with 19 bases between the two germline ends. Germline values: CDR1 SGHRS, CDR2 YFSETQ. TCRdb re-derived calls from the 5' RACE reads in MiXCR, one entry per CDR3 protein. The data show a few hundred thousand distinct CDR3 sequences, around an eighth seen once. Study-wide points: Its conclusions, products of cross-sectional statistical analysis, did not come from following the same donors. Memory repertoires showed no such pattern, whereas abundant cord blood beta clonotypes carried fewer insertions. In monozygotic twins, models underestimated the sharing of out-of-frame TCR alpha.

The same specimen was also included in a second study, on yellow fever vaccine responses in identical twins. That publication notes: Reportedly, the response of twins' T cells to the vaccine seemed partly convergent, partly personalized.

V and J are TRBV5-1 and TRBJ1-1, with D possibly being TRBD1 (5 bases). The sequence was collected from a woman between 18 and 29 years old in good health. The specimen was CD8+ T cells sorted from blood. The CDR3 sequence: CASSSGPGRDLEAFF. The CDR3 DNA is TGCGCCAGCAGCTCCGGGCCTGGGCGGGACCTTGAAGCTTTCTTT.